This T cell receptor (beta chain) was observed in a study of CD8+ T cells in alopecia areata. V lost 8 bases and J lost 0; bases outside the gene matches: 10. The length of the CDR3 is 17 residues. Germline V CDR1 and CDR2: SGHAT, FQNNGV. Extracted RNA was reverse transcribed, and the resulting cDNA served as sequencing template. Assay used: immunoSEQ multiplex PCR; TCRdb lists only in-frame clones, some missing. The profile shows around 170,000 clones, 40% to 65% of them singletons. This clone turned up a few times. Indicated treatment: oral pan-JAK inhibitor, 5-10 mg twice daily. The genes are TRBV11-2 and TRBJ2-6; TRBD1 matches at 7 bases. The sequence was collected from a human donor with alopecia areata. Sequenced here: CD8+ T cells sorted from blood, sampled at approximately week 52, from a patient treated with tofacitinib. In DNA, the CDR3 is TGTGCCAGCGTACGGACAGGACCATTCTCTGGGGCCAACGTCCTGACTTTC. Protein sequence: CASVRTGPFSGANVLTF.